This T cell receptor beta chain originates from a study of shared clonotypes between healthy human individuals. Details on this clone: The antigen is unknown.

Points from the study as a whole: In contrast to clonotypes shared by all four donors, non-shared clonotypes had lower generation probabilities. Shared across a few donors were around 5% of the naive CD4 clonotypes. Relative to memory subsets, naive subsets generally showed larger estimated richness. Genetic and exposure-history diversity was limited by the small donor number.

Profiling relied on immunoSEQ multiplex PCR, and the TCRdb table lists in-frame clones only, not all of them. The table shows approximately 2,000,000 clones, with over 85% occurring only once. Terminally differentiated effector memory CD45RA+ cells were left out of the naive CD8 fraction, which was CD45RO-negative and positively selected for CCR7. The CDR3 covers 14 residues. V lost 3 bases and J 0 bases, leaving 9 bases between the germline ends. CDR1 and CDR2 from the germline V gene are MGHRA and YSYEKL. This clonotype originated in a man younger than 30 in good health. Some clones in this sample may be carry-over from other donors' samples. The V and J genes are TRBV4-1 and TRBJ2-7, with D unresolved. Sequenced input: naive CD8+ T cells from PBMCs. In nucleotides, the CDR3 is TGCGCCAGCAGCCAGGTTCTTGCCTCCTACGAGCAGTACTTC. It codes for CASSQVLASYEQYF.